This TCR beta chain was captured by sequencing in a study of blood T cell repertoires in COVID-19. About the research overall: Researchers got acute and convalescent COVID-19 samples from the United States, Italy and Spain. The analysed material was cDNA or gDNA that came from T cells, B-cell-depleted T cells, or PBMCs.

The protocol was immunoSEQ multiplex PCR, while the TCRdb copy is restricted to in-frame clones and leaves out a portion. Altogether over 200,000 clones are present, roughly 82% being singletons, with the ten largest covering roughly 12%. The CDR3 contains 16 residues. The V end lost 5 bases, the J end lost 4 bases, and 18 bases lay between the germline ends. CDR1 and CDR2 from the germline V gene are ENHRY and SYGVKD. This sequence joins TRBV10-3 and TRBJ2-1; the D gene is possibly TRBD2 (5 bases). The sequenced material came from peripheral blood. The receptor's source is a woman aged 40-49 years with acute or convalescent COVID-19. CDR3 sequence: CAISSIGRGYYNEQFF. Here the CDR3 DNA reads TGTGCCATCAGTTCAATCGGACGGGGATATTACAATGAGCAGTTCTTC.